One and the same sample provided the 11 T cell receptor beta chains below, sequenced in a study of CXCR3-negative and CXCR3-positive naive CD8 T cells. Via 5' RACE with UMI labels, TRB cDNA libraries were prepared. With the 5' RACE reads reprocessed, TCRdb shows one record per CDR3 protein and no DNA. In total, the table holds 50,000 to 65,000 distinct CDR3 sequences. The sequencing sample was made of memory CD8+ T cells from blood. Receptors were obtained from a human donor in good health. Some clones in this sample may be carry-over from other donors' samples.

The chain employs TRBV11-2 and TRBJ1-5; absent DNA, TCRdb's TRBD1 call cannot be checked. The CDR3 sequence is 13 residues long. The V gene's germline CDR1 is SGHAT and CDR2 FQNNGV. CDR3 protein: CASSQGRIQPQHF.

The V and J genes are TRBV29-1 and TRBJ1-1. Germline CDR1 SQVTM, CDR2 ANQGSEA. The length of the CDR3 is 13 residues. CDR3 protein: CSVEVQTRTEAFF. The whole variable domain, filled in from reference TRBV29-1 and TRBJ1-1, reads SAVISQKPSRDICQRGTSLTIQCQVDSQVTMMFWYRQQPGQSLTLIATANQGSEATYESGFVIDKFPISRPNLTFSTLTVSNMSPEDSSIYLCSVEVQTRTEAFFGQGTRLTVV.

The genes are TRBV10-3 and TRBJ2-1. There are 14 residues in the CDR3. Germline V gene data show CDR1 as ENHRY and CDR2 as SYGVKD. Here the CDR3 reads CAISDGSSYNEQFF.

The chain employs TRBV15 and TRBJ2-3; no DNA is available, so the TRBD2 call from TCRdb remains unchecked. Germline CDR1 and CDR2: LNHNV and YYDKDF (reference sequence). The CDR3 spans 16 residues. CDR3 loop: CATSDRSGGAGDTQYF.

The J gene is TRBJ2-7, the V gene TRBV7-2; the D call from TCRdb, TRBD1, cannot be confirmed without DNA. Germline V gene sequence: CDR1 SGHTA, CDR2 FQGNSA. The CDR3 consists of 14 residues. This CDR3 reads CASSFPGQNYEQYF.

The J gene is TRBJ2-2, the V gene TRBV6-4; TCRdb indicates TRBD2, and absent DNA this call remains unverified. There are 15 residues in the CDR3. Per the germline V gene, CDR1 is MRHNA and CDR2 is SNTAGT. CDR3: CASSDRLAKAGELFF.

The chain recombines TRBV12-3 or TRBV12-4 with TRBJ1-5. This CDR3 comprises 15 residues. The CDR3 loop is CASSLGGVNNQPQHF.

The chain joins TRBV4-2 to TRBJ1-1. The CDR3 is 13 amino acids. Germline V gene lookup returns CDR1 LGHNA and CDR2 YNFKEQ. The CDR3 region is CASSPLGRGEAFF.

The chain has TRBV28 and TRBJ2-7. The germline gives CDR1 MDHEN, CDR2 SYDVKM. The CDR3 is 13 amino acids. The CDR3 loop is CASSTGVSYEQYF.

The V gene is TRBV14, the J gene TRBJ2-1; TCRdb picks TRBD1, but there is no DNA to check that call. This CDR3 region has 14 residues. Germline V gene lookup returns CDR1 SGHDN and CDR2 FVKESK. CDR3 region: CASSVGTRYNEQFF.

The gene calls are TRBV7-9 and TRBJ1-1; absent DNA, TCRdb's TRBD1 call cannot be checked. Germline CDR1 is SEHNR and CDR2 is FQNEAQ (reference sequence). The CDR3 runs 17 residues. CDR3 loop: CASSGPGQGVGNTEAFF. The full variable domain, completed using reference TRBV7-9 and TRBJ1-1, is DTGVSQNPRHKITKRGQNVTFRCDPISEHNRLYWYRQTLGQGPEFLTYFQNEAQLEKSRLLSDRFSAERPKGSFSTLEIQRTEQGDSAMYLCASSGPGQGVGNTEAFFGQGTRLTVV.